The 18 T cell receptor beta chains presented below share a single source sample, sequenced in a study of response to subunit inactivated influenza vaccine. One entry per CDR3 protein results from TCRdb running MiXCR on the RT-PCR reads. The repertoire holds about 300,000 distinct CDR3 sequences, with 20% to 25% as singletons. The material was PBMCs from blood, obtained about 20 months after vaccination. These receptors were obtained from a man between 50 and 75 years old who received an inactivated influenza vaccine.

The table lists this clonotype with a few counts. The rearrangement joins TRBV7-8 to TRBJ1-1; no definite D call. This CDR3 is built from 15 residues. Germline V gene lookup returns CDR1 SGHVS and CDR2 FQNEAQ. Trimming pared 5 bases from V and 3 bases from J, leaving 16 bases between. As DNA, the CDR3 is TGTGCCAGCAGCCACACCCGGGGATTGGACACTGAAGCTTTCTTT. It translates to CASSHTRGLDTEAFF.

This clonotype was found many times. CDR3 coding DNA: TGCGCCAGCAGCTTGGCCAATATTGGAAACTATGGCTACACCTTC. It encodes CASSLANIGNYGYTF. This chain connects TRBV5-1 to TRBJ1-2; D is unclear. Trimming removed 0 bases at V and 2 bases at J, with 11 bases between. The CDR3 extends over 15 amino acids. Germline lookup yields CDR1 SGHRS and CDR2 YFSETQ.

The DNA for the CDR3 is TGTGCCAGTAGTATCGACTATGGCTACACCTTC. This codes for CASSIDYGYTF. The V call is TRBV6-6, the J call TRBJ1-2; D not resolved. Trimming removed 9 bases from V and 3 bases from J, with 8 bases in between. The germline V gene encodes CDR1 MNHNY and CDR2 SVGAGI (reference sequence). The CDR3 is made up of 11 amino acids.

This clonotype was counted between two and nine times. The chain couples TRBV4-3 to TRBJ1-1; no reliable D call. Germline loops: CDR1 LGHNA, CDR2 YSLEER. CDR3 length equals 14 residues. V lost 0 bases and J 7 bases, leaving 12 bases between the germline ends. In nucleotides, the CDR3 is TGCGCCAGCAGCCAAGATCTAGGAGGTCTTGAAGCTTTCTTT. Its translation: CASSQDLGGLEAFF.

The V and J genes are TRBV2 and TRBJ2-2; no clear D gene. CDR3 size: 14 residues. V was clipped by 4 bases and J by 5 bases, with 11 bases between them. The germline V gene encodes CDR1 SNHLY and CDR2 FYNNEI. The CDR3 DNA follows: TGTGCCAGCAGTGTCCGTGATGTAACCGGGGAGCTGTTTTTT. Translated, it gives CASSVRDVTGELFF. The whole variable domain, remainder taken from reference TRBV2 and TRBJ2-2, is EPEVTQTPSHQVTQMGQEVILRCVPISNHLYFYWYRQILGQKVEFLVSFYNNEISEKSEIFDDQFSVERPDGSNFTLKIRSTKLEDSAMYFCASSVRDVTGELFFGEGSRLTVL.

This chain links TRBV10-3 with TRBJ2-7; D unresolved. The germline CDR1 and CDR2 sequences are ENHRY and SYGVKD. The CDR3 is 13 amino acids. With 0 bases removed from V and 2 bases from J, the gap between germline ends came to 5 bases. The CDR3 nucleotides are TGTGCCATCAGTGAGTCTTTCGCCTACGAGCAGTACTTC. Translation gives CAISESFAYEQYF.

The chain uses TRBV7-9 and TRBJ2-3, with 13 bases lining up with TRBD2. The ends lost 3 bases at V and 3 bases at J; junction bases unmatched: 3. The CDR3 runs to 16 residues. Germline CDR1 and CDR2: SEHNR and FQNEAQ (reference sequence). CDR3 amino acids: CASSLGTSGVTDTQYF. Written as DNA, the CDR3 is TGTGCCAGCAGCTTGGGGACTAGCGGGGTAACAGATACGCAGTATTTT.

The CDR3 nucleotides read TGCAGTGCCGAACCGGGAATGAACACTGAAGCTTTCTTT. It yields the protein CSAEPGMNTEAFF. The chain employs TRBV20-1 and TRBJ1-1; unclear D gene. Germline values: CDR1 DFQATT, CDR2 SNEGSKA (reference sequence). CDR3 length: 13 residues. V lost 6 bases, J lost 0 bases, and 11 bases lay in between.

The chain combines TRBV10-3 with TRBJ1-6; D is unresolved. The germline V and J ends were trimmed by 0 bases and 8 bases, with 11 bases remaining between them. Germline V gives CDR1 ENHRY, CDR2 SYGVKD. This CDR3 has 15 residues. In DNA, the CDR3 is TGTGCCATCAGTGAGTCGCTGTCAAGGGATTCACCCCTCCACTTT. Protein: CAISESLSRDSPLHF.

The V call is TRBV12-3 or TRBV12-4, the J call TRBJ2-4, with D possibly being TRBD1 (6 bases). Trimming left V 6 bases short and J 2 bases short, with 17 bases between. This CDR3 region has 16 residues. CDR3 protein: CASSKRTVGSKNIQYF. Written as DNA, the CDR3 is TGTGCCAGCAGCAAACGGACAGTCGGCTCCAAAAACATTCAGTACTTC.

This clonotype was recorded at least ten times. CDR3 bases: TGCGCCAGCAGCCAACCGGACAGGGGAGGCTACACCTTC. It encodes CASSQPDRGGYTF. This rearrangement joins TRBV4-3 to TRBJ1-2, with 9 bases identical to TRBD1. This CDR3 contains 13 residues. After removal of 2 bases from V and 8 bases from J, the junction contained 3 bases not matched to a gene. The germline CDR1 and CDR2 sequences are LGHNA and YSLEER.

This chain connects TRBV20-1 to TRBJ2-7; D is perhaps TRBD1 (6 bases). The CDR3 spans 14 residues. The germline V gene has CDR1 DFQATT and CDR2 SNEGSKA (reference sequence). V gave up 1 base and J gave up 0 bases, with 10 bases separating them. The CDR3 protein is CSARVDSSSYEQYF. CDR3 nucleotide sequence: TGCAGTGCTAGAGTGGACAGTAGCTCCTACGAGCAGTACTTC.

The V call is TRBV10-3, the J call TRBJ2-7, with TRBD1 matching over 9 bases. There are 16 residues in the CDR3. Per the germline V gene, CDR1 is ENHRY and CDR2 is SYGVKD. The ends lost 4 bases at V and 1 base at J; junction bases unmatched: 8. CDR3 protein: CAISVLGDRDSYEQYF. DNA of the CDR3: TGTGCCATCAGTGTTTTGGGGGACAGGGATTCCTACGAGCAGTACTTC.

This clonotype was picked up a small number of times. The chain combines TRBV10-3 with TRBJ2-7, with 10 bases aligning to TRBD1. J gave up 2 bases and V 6 bases, and 4 bases lay outside the gene matches. The CDR3 is made up of 14 amino acids. Germline assignment: CDR1 ENHRY and CDR2 SYGVKD. The CDR3 DNA reads TGTGCCATCAGCATTGACAGGGGGCCCTACGAGCAGTACTTC. It encodes CAISIDRGPYEQYF.

This clonotype appeared a few times. CDR3 protein: CASTSAQGLNTEAFF. CDR3 DNA: TGTGCCAGCACGTCCGCACAGGGCTTGAACACTGAAGCTTTCTTT. The rearrangement joins TRBV6-1 to TRBJ1-1; TRBD1 might be the D (6 bases). Trimming took off 7 bases at V and 0 bases at J, with 15 bases between the two ends. Germline values: CDR1 MNHNS, CDR2 SASEGT. CDR3 length: 15 amino acids.

DNA for the CDR3: TGTGCCACCCGAAAAGAGGGCTCCGGGGAGCTGTTTTTT. It codes for CATRKEGSGELFF. The rearrangement joins TRBV24-1 to TRBJ2-2; possibly TRBD2 for D (5 bases). Germline-derived CDR1 and CDR2 are KGHDR and SFDVKD. The germline V and J ends were trimmed by 9 bases and 6 bases, with 13 bases remaining between them. This CDR3 contains 13 residues.

V is TRBV3-1 and J is TRBJ1-1, with 8 positions matching TRBD1. CDR1 and CDR2 from the germline V gene are LGHDT and YNNKEL (reference sequence). J lost 2 bases, V lost 3 bases, and 8 bases had no gene match. The CDR3 has 16 amino acids. CDR3 sequence (DNA): TGTGCCAGCAGCCAGGAATTGACAGGGGTAAACACTGAAGCTTTCTTT. Its translation: CASSQELTGVNTEAFF.

In this sample, this clonotype turned up a few times. CDR3 protein: CASRSELTGNEKLFF. CDR3 bases: TGCGCCAGCAGATCGGAACTGACAGGGAATGAAAAACTGTTTTTT. The J gene is TRBJ1-4, the V gene TRBV5-1, with 7 nucleotides matching TRBD1. This CDR3 comprises 15 residues. Germline V gives CDR1 SGHRS, CDR2 YFSETQ. Germline trimming cut 5 bases from V and 5 bases from J; bases unmatched to any gene: 9. Complete variable domain (other parts from reference TRBV5-1 and TRBJ1-4): KAGVTQTPRYLIKTRGQQVTLSCSPISGHRSVSWYQQTPGQGLQFLFEYFSETQRNKGNFPGRFSGRQFSNSRSEMNVSTLELGDSALYLCASRSELTGNEKLFFGSGTQLSVL.